This passage covers 31 T cell receptor beta chains from one sample sequenced in a study of shared clonotypes between healthy human individuals. Generated by immunoSEQ multiplex PCR, the TCRdb table keeps only in-frame clones and is missing some. This sample has 2.5 million or so clones, with around nine tenths found just once. The specimen sequenced was naive CD4+ T cells sorted from blood. This sample's subset: CD45RA+ positively selected. The receptors were gathered from a man between 18 and 35 years old in good health.

The chain combines TRBV11-2 with TRBJ2-3; D tentatively reads TRBD1 or TRBD2 (5 bases each). The V and J ends lost 5 bases and 3 bases respectively, with 18 bases between them. Germline CDR1 SGHAT, CDR2 FQNNGV. CDR3 length: 16 residues. CDR3 loop: CASSTLMGVRTDTQYF. The CDR3 nucleotides are TGTGCCAGCAGCACCCTGATGGGGGTTAGGACAGATACGCAGTATTTT.

Remarks on this clone: Other DNA sequences of this sample code for an identical CDR3. The chain combines TRBV19 with TRBJ2-7, with 7 positions matching TRBD2. The CDR3 loop spans 14 amino acids. CDR1 is LNHDA and CDR2 is SQIVND in the germline V gene (reference sequence). V was pared by 3 bases and J by 1 base, with 3 bases of the junction left unmatched. The CDR3 reads CASSIQGGSYEQYF. The CDR3 coding sequence is TGTGCCAGTAGTATCCAGGGAGGGTCCTACGAGCAGTACTTC.

This chain connects TRBV30 to TRBJ1-5; maybe TRBD1 (6 bases). The germline V gene has CDR1 GTSNPN and CDR2 SVGIG (reference sequence). V lost 2 bases to trimming and J lost 4 bases, with 12 bases between them. The CDR3 covers 14 residues. As DNA, the CDR3 is TGTGCCTGGAGTCAAACAGGGACTAATCAGCCCCAGCATTTT. Amino acid sequence: CAWSQTGTNQPQHF.

The chain is built from TRBV19 and TRBJ1-1; D is unresolved. Germline V gives CDR1 LNHDA, CDR2 SQIVND (reference sequence). The CDR3 has 14 amino acids. V was clipped by 7 bases and J by 3 bases, with 15 bases between them. CDR3: CASKAATLYTEAFF. The DNA of the CDR3 is TGTGCCAGTAAGGCGGCGACACTATACACTGAAGCTTTCTTT.

The chain carries TRBV19 and TRBJ2-2; the match to TRBD2 covers 8 bases. The germline gives CDR1 LNHDA, CDR2 SQIVND (reference sequence). The junction had 13 bases not matched to a gene; V was cut back by 5 bases and J by 8 bases. The CDR3 is 16 residues long. For the CDR3, the DNA is TGTGCCAGTAGTCCCTTTGGGCGGGAGGCAGGTGGGGAGCTGTTTTTT. Protein product: CASSPFGREAGGELFF. The full variable domain, completed using reference TRBV19 and TRBJ2-2, is DGGITQSPKYLFRKEGQNVTLSCEQNLNHDAMYWYRQDPGQGLRLIYYSQIVNDFQKGDIAEGYSVSREKKESFPLTVTSAQKNPTAFYLCASSPFGREAGGELFFGEGSRLTVL.

The chain uses TRBV7-8 and TRBJ1-5; no clear D gene. This CDR3 has 15 amino acids. Per germline, CDR1 SGHVS and CDR2 FQNEAQ. V was pared by 0 bases and J by 9 bases, with 15 bases between. In DNA, the CDR3 is TGTGCCAGCAGCTTAGCGGACCCCTCGAAAGGGCCCCAGCATTTT. It translates to CASSLADPSKGPQHF.

The rearrangement links TRBV7-8 to TRBJ1-5; D might be TRBD1 (5 bases). The V gene lost 1 base and the J gene lost 5 bases, with 15 bases spanning the gap. The CDR3 is 16 residues long. In germline, CDR1 is SGHVS, CDR2 FQNEAQ. The CDR3 region is CASSLVTVENDQPQHF. DNA of the CDR3: TGTGCCAGCAGCTTAGTGACAGTCGAGAATGATCAGCCCCAGCATTTT.

This sequence joins TRBV10-3 and TRBJ2-5, with a weak D call TRBD2 (5 bases). The V end lost 4 bases, the J end lost 4 bases, and 10 bases lay between the germline ends. Germline loops: CDR1 ENHRY, CDR2 SYGVKD. The CDR3 is made up of 13 amino acids. The CDR3 here is CAISVEGLETQYF. The CDR3 region has the DNA TGTGCCATCAGTGTCGAGGGCTTAGAGACCCAGTACTTC.

This sequence joins TRBV4-1 and TRBJ2-1, with TRBD2 matching over 9 bases. From germline, CDR1 is MGHRA and CDR2 YSYEKL. V lost 0 bases and J lost 6; bases outside the gene matches: 6. The CDR3 loop spans 16 amino acids. DNA for the CDR3: TGCGCCAGCAGCCAAGAACGGCTAGCGGGATCCAATGAGCAGTTCTTC. It codes for CASSQERLAGSNEQFF.

The V and J genes are TRBV10-3 and TRBJ2-7, with D possibly TRBD1 on 6 matching bases. Germline-derived CDR1 and CDR2 are ENHRY and SYGVKD. V was trimmed by 3 bases and J by 3 bases, leaving 12 bases between them. The CDR3 consists of 14 residues. The CDR3 nucleotides read TGTGCCATCAGTGATAGTACAGGGAACTACGAGCAGTACTTC. Its protein is CAISDSTGNYEQYF.

This clone was recorded only once. J is TRBJ1-1 and V is TRBV2; D remains ambiguous. The germline V gene encodes CDR1 SNHLY and CDR2 FYNNEI. The CDR3 spans 14 residues. V was trimmed by 6 bases and J by 1 base, leaving 12 bases between them. Here the CDR3 DNA reads TGTGCCAGCAGCGTCGTCGCAAAGAACACTGAAGCTTTCTTT. Amino acid sequence: CASSVVAKNTEAFF.

As for this clone: Other DNA sequences from this sample encode an identical CDR3 as well. This chain uses TRBV11-2 with TRBJ2-3, with a tentative D call TRBD2 (5 bases). The CDR3 contains 15 residues. Trimming removed 2 bases from V and 3 bases from J, with 12 bases in between. From germline, CDR1 is SGHAT and CDR2 FQNNGV. Here the CDR3 reads CASSLRGSLTDTQYF. Written as DNA, the CDR3 is TGTGCCAGCAGCTTAAGAGGGAGTTTAACAGATACGCAGTATTTT.

The chain has TRBV10-3 and TRBJ2-7; 8 bases agree with TRBD2. Germline CDR1 is ENHRY and CDR2 is SYGVKD. Trimming at V came to 9 bases and at J to 2 bases, leaving 3 bases not matched to a gene. This CDR3 has 12 residues. The CDR3 reads CAIAGDPYEQYF. The CDR3, as DNA: TGTGCCATAGCGGGGGACCCCTACGAGCAGTACTTC.

The rearrangement links TRBV11-2 to TRBJ2-3; TRBD2 matches 11 bases. The CDR3 is 17 amino acids. Per germline, CDR1 SGHAT and CDR2 FQNNGV. After removal of 6 bases from V and 0 bases from J, the junction contained 8 bases not matched to a gene. The CDR3 loop reads CASSRLAGGLSTDTQYF. DNA of the CDR3: TGTGCCAGCAGTAGGCTAGCGGGGGGCCTTAGCACAGATACGCAGTATTTT. The complete variable domain, with remaining parts taken from reference TRBV11-2 and TRBJ2-3, reads EAGVAQSPRYKIIEKRQSVAFWCNPISGHATLYWYQQILGQGPKLLIQFQNNGVVDDSQLPKDRFSAERLKGVDSTLKIQPAKLEDSAVYLCASSRLAGGLSTDTQYFGPGTRLTVL.

This chain joins TRBV20-1 and TRBJ2-4; a weak D match, TRBD2 (5 bases). Deletions cut 0 bases from V and 13 bases from J, with 10 bases between. The V gene's germline CDR1 is DFQATT and CDR2 SNEGSKA (reference sequence). There are 11 residues in the CDR3. CDR3 coding DNA: TGCAGTGCTAGAGATAGGAGGAGCCAGTACTTC. It is translated as CSARDRRSQYF.

The table lists this clone with a count of one. V gene TRBV5-6 combines with J gene TRBJ2-3, with 9 bases identical to TRBD1. V was pared by 4 bases and J by 8 bases, with 8 bases of the junction left unmatched. The CDR3 totals 14 residues. The V gene's germline CDR1 is SGHDT and CDR2 YYEEEE. The CDR3 nucleotides are TGTGCCAGCAGCAAAACAGGGGGCGGGAGTACGCAGTATTTT. Residues: CASSKTGGGSTQYF.

This chain links TRBV6-1 with TRBJ2-7, with TRBD1 matching over 9 bases. Germline loops: CDR1 MNHNS, CDR2 SASEGT. This CDR3 spans 17 amino acids. With 0 bases clipped from V and 2 bases from J, the junction kept 8 bases outside the gene matches. The CDR3 coding sequence is TGTGCCAGCAGTGAAGCCCGAGGGGGACAGGGTCCCTACGAGCAGTACTTC. Translation gives CASSEARGGQGPYEQYF.

This clone was seen a few times. Other nucleotide sequences from this sample produce the same CDR3. The J gene is TRBJ1-1, the V gene TRBV11-2; D perhaps matches TRBD1 (6 bases). Trimming removed 4 bases from V and 0 bases from J, with 9 bases in between. The CDR3 runs to 14 residues. In germline, CDR1 is SGHAT, CDR2 FQNNGV. The CDR3 bases are TGTGCCAGCAGCTCACAGGGTATGAACACTGAAGCTTTCTTT. It codes for CASSSQGMNTEAFF.

This chain uses TRBV30 with TRBJ2-7; 7 nucleotides line up with TRBD2. The ends lost 0 bases at V and 5 bases at J; junction bases unmatched: 13. CDR1 and CDR2 from the germline V gene are GTSNPN and SVGIG (reference sequence). This CDR3 is 16 amino acids long. The CDR3 spells CAWSVILSGGSNEQYF. For the CDR3, the DNA is TGTGCCTGGAGTGTAATCCTTTCGGGAGGATCAAACGAGCAGTACTTC. The whole variable domain, remainder taken from reference TRBV30 and TRBJ2-7, is SQTIHQWPATLVQPVGSPLSLECTVEGTSNPNLYWYRQAAGRGLQLLFYSVGIGQISSEVPQNLSASRPQDRQFILSSKKLLLSDSGFYLCAWSVILSGGSNEQYFGPGTRLTVT.

The chain combines TRBV2 with TRBJ2-1; D gene unclear. CDR1 and CDR2 (germline): SNHLY, FYNNEI. Trimming removed 3 bases from V and 13 bases from J, with 13 bases in between. This CDR3 spans 12 amino acids. This chain's CDR3 is CASSEILGNQFF. The CDR3 DNA follows: TGTGCCAGCAGTGAGATCTTGGGGAACCAGTTCTTC.

This chain joins TRBV12-2 and TRBJ1-4. TRBV12-2 is a listed pseudogene. CDR3 length: 18 residues. This CDR3 reads CASRLVRTLEATNEKLFF. CDR3 DNA: TGTGCAAGTCGCTTAGTGAGGACTCTCGAGGCAACTAATGAAAAACTGTTTTTT.

V is TRBV6-1 and J is TRBJ1-4, with 9 positions matching TRBD1. Germline values: CDR1 MNHNS, CDR2 SASEGT. V gave up 7 bases and J gave up 7 bases; unmatched junction bases: 10. There are 15 residues in the CDR3. For the CDR3, the DNA is TGTGCCAGCAATAACGGAGACAGGGGGGTTGAAAAACTGTTTTTT. Its translation is CASNNGDRGVEKLFF.

The gene calls are TRBV9 and TRBJ2-7; D is unclear. Germline loops: CDR1 SGDLS, CDR2 YYNGEE. The CDR3 has 15 residues. Trimming removed 0 bases from V and 5 bases from J, with 15 bases in between. The CDR3 coding sequence is TGTGCCAGCAGCGTAGCCCCGACTTCAGCCGACGAGCAGTACTTC. It specifies CASSVAPTSADEQYF.

The chain combines TRBV30 with TRBJ1-2; 10 positions match TRBD1. Germline-derived CDR1 and CDR2 are GTSNPN and SVGIG (reference sequence). V dropped 6 bases and J dropped 4; count of bases not matched to a gene: 5. The CDR3 has 13 residues. The CDR3 region is CACRQGAVYGYTF. CDR3 nucleotides: TGTGCCTGCAGACAGGGGGCGGTCTATGGCTACACCTTC.

This chain connects TRBV30 to TRBJ2-1, with TRBD1 matching 8 bases. Germline lookup yields CDR1 GTSNPN and CDR2 SVGIG (reference sequence). There are 16 residues in the CDR3. Trimming took 5 bases from V and 9 from J; bases not matched to a gene: 18. The CDR3 nucleotides are TGTGCCTGGCTTGGGACAGGTGGGTTTCTGAGAGGTGAGCAGTTCTTC. This sequence encodes CAWLGTGGFLRGEQFF.

V usage is TRBV5-8 and J usage is TRBJ2-3; 8 bases are shared with TRBD1. V was clipped by 4 bases and J by 5 bases; unmatched bases: 15. Germline CDR1 SGHTS, CDR2 YDEGEE. The CDR3 length is 17 residues. CDR3 sequence (DNA): TGTGCCAGCAGCCCCGCTCCCGGACAGGGAAGGAAAGATACGCAGTATTTT. Protein sequence: CASSPAPGQGRKDTQYF.

V usage is TRBV28 and J usage is TRBJ2-4; a possible D gene is TRBD2 (6 bases). V lost 2 bases and J lost 0, with 20 bases in between. Germline V gives CDR1 MDHEN, CDR2 SYDVKM. The length of the CDR3 is 19 residues. CDR3 amino acids: CASSLDAASVNLAKNIQYF. In DNA form, the CDR3 reads TGTGCCAGCAGTTTAGATGCGGCTAGCGTTAATCTAGCCAAAAACATTCAGTACTTC.

The gene calls are TRBV10-2 and TRBJ2-3; 7 positions agree with TRBD2. The CDR3 sequence is 15 residues long. V shed 0 bases, J shed 6 bases, and the junction held 6 bases outside the gene matches. Germline assignment: CDR1 WSHSY and CDR2 SAAADI. The CDR3 bases are TGCGCCAGCAGTGAGTCTGGGGGGGAGGTGGATACGCAGTATTTT. This translates into CASSESGGEVDTQYF.

The V call is TRBV6-1, the J call TRBJ2-3; D uncertain. Per the germline V gene, CDR1 is MNHNS and CDR2 is SASEGT. The CDR3 is made up of 14 amino acids. The V end was cut by 2 bases, the J end by 2 bases, with 8 bases between. CDR3 protein: CASSELVFTDTQYF. DNA for the CDR3: TGTGCCAGCAGTGAATTGGTGTTCACAGATACGCAGTATTTT.

The genes are TRBV29-1 and TRBJ2-3; D is uncertain. Trimming removed 3 bases at V and 6 bases at J, with 7 bases between. This CDR3 comprises 11 residues. Germline V CDR1 and CDR2: SQVTM, ANQGSEA. The CDR3 here is CSVDLGDTQYF. The DNA for the CDR3 is TGCAGCGTTGATCTTGGGGATACGCAGTATTTT.

The chain uses TRBV7-6 and TRBJ2-1; TRBD2 matches 8 bases. Trimming took 1 base from V and 7 from J; bases not matched to a gene: 3. From germline, CDR1 is SGHVS and CDR2 FNYEAQ. The CDR3 is 14 amino acids. CDR3 loop: CASSLGLALNEQFF. For the CDR3, the DNA is TGTGCCAGCAGCTTAGGACTAGCGCTAAATGAGCAGTTCTTC.